The T cell receptor beta chain described here comes from a study of long-term antiretroviral therapy in people with HIV. Across the whole study: Samples collected earliest predate the 2015 immediate-ART recommendation by about a decade.

Trimming at V came to 1 base and at J to 7 bases, leaving 9 bases not matched to a gene. The CDR3 runs 15 residues. immunoSEQ v3.0 was run at survey level. Sequencing aimed at 40,000-50,000 T-cell genomes per sample. Data came from immunoSEQ multiplex PCR; TCRdb stores just in-frame clones and leaves some out. Of tens of thousands of clones listed, about four fifths are singletons. The cryopreserved samples used held roughly 0.9-11 million PBMC prior to extraction of DNA. Sequenced here: unsorted PBMCs, sampled 0.3 years after starting antiretroviral therapy. The V gene is TRBV23-1, the J gene TRBJ1-1; 7 bases match TRBD1. TRBV23-1 is annotated as an ORF whose role is uncertain. The source is a man aged 50-59 years with HIV. The CDR3 nucleotides read TGCGCCAGCAGTCAATGGGTCTGGACAGGACATGAAGCTTTCTTT. Residues: CASSQWVWTGHEAFF.